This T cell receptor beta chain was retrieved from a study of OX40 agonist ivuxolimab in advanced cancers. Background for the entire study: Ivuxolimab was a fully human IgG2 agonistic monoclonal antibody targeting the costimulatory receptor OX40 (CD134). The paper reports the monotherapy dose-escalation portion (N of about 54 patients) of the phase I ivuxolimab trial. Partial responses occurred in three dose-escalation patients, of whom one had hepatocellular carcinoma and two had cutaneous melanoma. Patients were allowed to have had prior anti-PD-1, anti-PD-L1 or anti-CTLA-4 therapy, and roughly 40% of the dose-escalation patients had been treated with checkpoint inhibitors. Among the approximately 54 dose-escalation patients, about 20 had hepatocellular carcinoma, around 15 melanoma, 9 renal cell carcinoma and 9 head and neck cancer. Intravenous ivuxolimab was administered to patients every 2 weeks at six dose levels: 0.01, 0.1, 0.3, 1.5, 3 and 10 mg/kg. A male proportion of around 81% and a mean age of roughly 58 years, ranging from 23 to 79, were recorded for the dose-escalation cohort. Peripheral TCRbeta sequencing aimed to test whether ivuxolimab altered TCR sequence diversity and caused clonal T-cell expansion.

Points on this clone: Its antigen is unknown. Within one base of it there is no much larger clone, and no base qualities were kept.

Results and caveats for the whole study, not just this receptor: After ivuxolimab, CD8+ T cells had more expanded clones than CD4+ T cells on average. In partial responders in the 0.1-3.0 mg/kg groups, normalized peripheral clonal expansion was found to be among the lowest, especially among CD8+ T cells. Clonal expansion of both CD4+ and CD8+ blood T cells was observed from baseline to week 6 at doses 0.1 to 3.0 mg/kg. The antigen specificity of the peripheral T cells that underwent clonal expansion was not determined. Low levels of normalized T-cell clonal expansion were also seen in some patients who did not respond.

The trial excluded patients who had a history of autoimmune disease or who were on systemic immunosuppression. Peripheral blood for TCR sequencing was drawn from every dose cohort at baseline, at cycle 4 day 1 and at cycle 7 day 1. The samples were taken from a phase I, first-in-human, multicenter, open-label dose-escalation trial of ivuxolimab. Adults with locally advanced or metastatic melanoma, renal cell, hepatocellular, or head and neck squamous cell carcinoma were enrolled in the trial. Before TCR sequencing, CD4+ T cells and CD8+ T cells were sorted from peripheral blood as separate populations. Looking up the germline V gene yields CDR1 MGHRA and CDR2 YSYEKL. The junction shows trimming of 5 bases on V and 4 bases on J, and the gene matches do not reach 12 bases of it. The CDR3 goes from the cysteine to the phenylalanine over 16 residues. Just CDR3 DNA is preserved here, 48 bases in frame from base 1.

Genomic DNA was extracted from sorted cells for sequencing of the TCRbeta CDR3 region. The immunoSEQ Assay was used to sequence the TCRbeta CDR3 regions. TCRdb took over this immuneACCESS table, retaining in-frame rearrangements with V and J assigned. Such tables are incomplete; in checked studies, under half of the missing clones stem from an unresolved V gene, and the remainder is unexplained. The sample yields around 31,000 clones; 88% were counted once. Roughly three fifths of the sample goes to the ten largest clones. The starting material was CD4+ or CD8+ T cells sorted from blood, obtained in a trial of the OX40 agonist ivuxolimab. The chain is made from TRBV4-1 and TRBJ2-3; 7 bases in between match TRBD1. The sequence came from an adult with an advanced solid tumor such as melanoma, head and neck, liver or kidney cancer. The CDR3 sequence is CASSTYRGGSADTQYF. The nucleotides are TGCGCCAGCAGCACCTACAGGGGCGGCTCCGCAGATACGCAGTATTTT.